This entry concerns a single TCR beta chain. This sample was taken from a study of shared clonotypes between healthy human individuals. Sequencing was performed with immunoSEQ multiplex PCR; in TCRdb, only in-frame clones are kept and a portion is missing. This sample has around 700,000 clones, with 72% found just once. The TCR sequence derives from a woman in her twenties or thirties in good health. Material: memory CD4+ T cells sorted from blood. The subset was: CD45RA-negative fraction.

The DNA for the CDR3 is TGCAGCGTTGTTATCGGTAGCAATCAGCCCCAGCATTTT. This gives the protein CSVVIGSNQPQHF. The genes are TRBV29-1 and TRBJ1-5; unclear D gene. The V gene lost 4 bases and the J gene lost 0 bases, with 7 bases spanning the gap. Germline V lookup: CDR1 SQVTM, CDR2 ANQGSEA. There are 13 residues in the CDR3.